This entry describes one T cell receptor (beta chain). PCR employed 60 Vbeta and 13 Jbeta primers. Method: immunoSEQ multiplex PCR; TCRdb's copy keeps in-frame clones and lacks some. The sample has fewer than 120,000 clones, approximately 83% seen once. This sample was included in a study of cytomegalovirus exposure and HLA in healthy donors. The receptor's source is a man aged 40-49 years in good health and CMV-seronegative. What was sequenced was PBMCs.

The CDR3 nucleotides are TGTGCCAGCAGCTTAGGCGGGAGGGGGGACATTCAGTACTTC. Its protein product is CASSLGGRGDIQYF. This chain connects TRBV13 to TRBJ2-4; 8 bases map to TRBD2. The CDR3 extends over 14 amino acids. J lost 8 bases, V lost 0 bases, and 3 bases had no gene match. Germline values: CDR1 PRHDT, CDR2 FYEKMQ (reference sequence).